This is a list of T cell receptor beta chains from one sample in a study of T cell repertoires in cytomegalovirus infection. TCRdb passed the reads through MiXCR, listing each CDR3 protein once. The table lists a few hundred thousand distinct CDR3 sequences, 40% of them singletons. No cognate antigen is known for these TCRs. Sequenced material: cultured PBMCs, taken from culture after CMV antigen stimulation. The receptors stem from a human donor in good health (CMV status not recorded). Some clones in this sample may be carry-over from other donors' samples. The CDR3 runs from the conserved cysteine through the conserved F or W. A D gene is named only where the DNA matches it firmly. Clone sizes are given selectively: once, few, many, or a class where the clone is expanded.

size,D,V,J,DNA,CDR3
-,-,TRBV7-2,TRBJ2-5,TGTGCCAGCAGCTTAGTGGCTACGATACCAGGGGAGACCCAGTACTTC,CASSLVATIPGETQYF
few,TRBD2,TRBV7-6,TRBJ2-1,TGTGCCAGCAGCTCAGATAGGACTAGCGGCAATAATGAGCAGTTCTTC,CASSSDRTSGNNEQFF
many,-,TRBV7-2,TRBJ2-2,TGTGCCAGCAGCCCGGGCATCTTGCGGGGTACGAACACCGGGGAGCTGTTTTTT,CASSPGILRGTNTGELFF
-,-,TRBV12-3/TRBV12-4,TRBJ1-1,TGTGCCAGCAGTTTACGACGGAATATTGCTGAAGCTTTCTTT,CASSLRRNIAEAFF
-,TRBD2,TRBV19,TRBJ2-1,TGTGCCAGTAGCAACCCCCTAGCGGGAGGGCCGCGTAATGAGCAGTTCTTC,CASSNPLAGGPRNEQFF
-,-,TRBV11-2,TRBJ2-6,TGTGCCAGCAGCTCCGAGGGCCGGGGAAAGGGTGACGGGGCCAACGTCCTGACTTTC,CASSSEGRGKGDGANVLTF
-,-,TRBV7-8,TRBJ2-7,TGTGCCAGCAGCTTAGCTGGATCGGGGTCCTACGAGCAGTACTTC,CASSLAGSGSYEQYF
-,TRBD1,TRBV29-1,TRBJ2-1,TGCAGCGTGGTCCCTCGGATTGGGGGACAGGGGGCGTCAAGGTCCTACAATGAGCAGTTCTTC,CSVVPRIGGQGASRSYNEQFF
few,-,TRBV10-3,TRBJ1-3,TGTGCCATCAGCAGTGATTTGTACAGGACCAATTACGCCATATATTTT,CAISSDLYRTNYAIYF
few,-,TRBV7-9,TRBJ1-1,TGTGCCAGCAGCCACGAACAGGGCATCGGGCCTGAAGCTTTCTTT,CASSHEQGIGPEAFF
-,-,TRBV7-8,TRBJ1-5,TGTGCCAGCAGCTTAGCCAGGGGTGGCCAGCCCCAGCATTTT,CASSLARGGQPQHF
few,-,TRBV30,TRBJ2-7,TGTGCCTGGAGTTCTGGGCCGCACGAGCAGTACTTC,CAWSSGPHEQYF
-,-,TRBV7-8,TRBJ1-5,TGTGCCAGCAGCCCGGGCAGGGAGAGTAGTCAGCCCCAGCATTTT,CASSPGRESSQPQHF
-,TRBD1,TRBV6-2/TRBV6-3,TRBJ2-1,TGTGCCAGCAGCAAACTTAAGGGGACAGGGATATACAATGAGCAGTTCTTC,CASSKLKGTGIYNEQFF
-,-,TRBV6-2/TRBV6-3,TRBJ2-7,TGTGCCAGCAGTTACTCGAGGGGAGTGGGGTACGAGCAGTACTTC,CASSYSRGVGYEQYF
-,TRBD1,TRBV12-3/TRBV12-4,TRBJ2-5,TGTGCCAGCACTCGCGGGACAGGGGTATGGGAGACCCAGTACTTC,CASTRGTGVWETQYF
-,-,TRBV4-3,TRBJ2-3,TGCGCCAGCAGCCAAGACTTCGTGGGGGGCGCAGATACGCAGTATTTT,CASSQDFVGGADTQYF